Sequencing of this T cell receptor (beta chain) was carried out in a study of shared clonotypes between healthy human individuals. The CDR3 has 15 residues. V was clipped by 2 bases and J by 1 base, with 11 bases between them. Germline V gene data show CDR1 as SEHNR and CDR2 as FQNEAQ (reference sequence). Overall study findings and caveats: Among non-shared clonotypes, generation probabilities were lower than among those shared by all four donors. Shared across a handful of donors were around 5% of the naive CD4 clonotypes.

Here immunoSEQ multiplex PCR was the method, and the copy in TCRdb shows in-frame clones only, minus some. Here the sample spans 1.5 million to 1.9 million clones, 95% to 99% being singletons. Remarks on this clone: Its antigen is as yet unknown.

This chain joins TRBV7-9 and TRBJ1-1; D is unresolved. The TCR comes from a man aged 25 to 40 in good health. Sequencing was carried out using naive CD4+ T cells sorted from blood. Subset in this sample: CD45RA+ positively selected. The CDR3 loop reads CASSLNTPQNTEAFF. CDR3 bases: TGTGCCAGCAGCTTAAATACACCCCAGAACACTGAAGCTTTCTTT.